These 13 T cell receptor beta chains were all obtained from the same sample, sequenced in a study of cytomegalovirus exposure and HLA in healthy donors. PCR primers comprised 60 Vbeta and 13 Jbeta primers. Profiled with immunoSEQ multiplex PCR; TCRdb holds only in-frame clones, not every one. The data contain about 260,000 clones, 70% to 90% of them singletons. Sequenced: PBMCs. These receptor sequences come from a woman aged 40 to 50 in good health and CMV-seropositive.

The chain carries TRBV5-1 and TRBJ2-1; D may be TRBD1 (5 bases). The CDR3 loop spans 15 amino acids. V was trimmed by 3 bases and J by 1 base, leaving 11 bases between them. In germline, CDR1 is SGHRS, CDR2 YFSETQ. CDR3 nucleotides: TGCGCCAGCAGCTGGGGCGTTGTTTCCTACAATGAGCAGTTCTTC. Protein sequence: CASSWGVVSYNEQFF. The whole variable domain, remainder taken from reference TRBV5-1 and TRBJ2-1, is KAGVTQTPRYLIKTRGQQVTLSCSPISGHRSVSWYQQTPGQGLQFLFEYFSETQRNKGNFPGRFSGRQFSNSRSEMNVSTLELGDSALYLCASSWGVVSYNEQFFGPGTRLTVL.

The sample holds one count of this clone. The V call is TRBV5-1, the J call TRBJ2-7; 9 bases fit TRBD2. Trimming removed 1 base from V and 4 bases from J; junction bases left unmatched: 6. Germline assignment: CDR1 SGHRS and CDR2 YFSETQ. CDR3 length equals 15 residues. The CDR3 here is CASSLNSGSQYEQYF. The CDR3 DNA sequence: TGCGCCAGCAGCTTGAATAGCGGGAGTCAATACGAGCAGTACTTC.

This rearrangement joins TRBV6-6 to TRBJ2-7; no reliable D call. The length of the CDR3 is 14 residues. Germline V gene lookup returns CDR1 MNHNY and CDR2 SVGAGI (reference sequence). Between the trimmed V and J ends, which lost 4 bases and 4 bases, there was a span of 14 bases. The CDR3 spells CASSFSIVSYEQYF. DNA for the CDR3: TGTGCCAGCAGTTTTAGTATCGTGAGTTACGAGCAGTACTTC.

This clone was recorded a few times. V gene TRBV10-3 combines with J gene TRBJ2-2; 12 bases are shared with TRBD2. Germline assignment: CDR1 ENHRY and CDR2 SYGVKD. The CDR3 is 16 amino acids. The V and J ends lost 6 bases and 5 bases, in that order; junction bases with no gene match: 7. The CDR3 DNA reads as TGTGCCATCAGCGGACTAGCGGGATGGGGAACCGGGGAGCTGTTTTTT. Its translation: CAISGLAGWGTGELFF.

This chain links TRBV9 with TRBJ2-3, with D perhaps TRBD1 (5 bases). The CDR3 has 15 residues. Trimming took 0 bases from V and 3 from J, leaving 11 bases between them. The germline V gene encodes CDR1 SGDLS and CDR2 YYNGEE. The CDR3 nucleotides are TGTGCCAGCAGCGTAGGGGCAGGGTATACAGATACGCAGTATTTT. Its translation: CASSVGAGYTDTQYF.

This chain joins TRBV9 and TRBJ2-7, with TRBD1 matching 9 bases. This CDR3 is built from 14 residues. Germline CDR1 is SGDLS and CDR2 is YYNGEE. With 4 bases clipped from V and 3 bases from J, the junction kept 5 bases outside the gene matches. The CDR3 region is CASSPPGQGYEQYF. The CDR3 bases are TGTGCCAGCAGCCCACCGGGACAGGGCTACGAGCAGTACTTC.

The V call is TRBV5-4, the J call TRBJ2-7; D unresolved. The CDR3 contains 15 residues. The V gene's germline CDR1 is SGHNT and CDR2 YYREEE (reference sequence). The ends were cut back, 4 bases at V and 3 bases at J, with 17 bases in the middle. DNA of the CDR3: TGTGCCAGCAGCCTGGACCGTGAGTCGGTCTACGAGCAGTACTTC. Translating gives CASSLDRESVYEQYF.

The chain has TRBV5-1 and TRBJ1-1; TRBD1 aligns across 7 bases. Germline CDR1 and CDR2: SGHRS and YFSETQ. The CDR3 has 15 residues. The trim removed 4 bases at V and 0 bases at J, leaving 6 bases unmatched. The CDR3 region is CASSPLTGMNTEAFF. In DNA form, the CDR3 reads TGCGCCAGCAGCCCATTGACAGGGATGAACACTGAAGCTTTCTTT.

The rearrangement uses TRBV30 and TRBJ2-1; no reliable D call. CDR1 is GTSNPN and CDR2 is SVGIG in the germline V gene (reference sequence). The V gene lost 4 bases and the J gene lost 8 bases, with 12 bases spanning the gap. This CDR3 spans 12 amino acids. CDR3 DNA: TGTGCCTGGAACGAGGTCGGCCATGAGCAGTTCTTC. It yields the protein CAWNEVGHEQFF.

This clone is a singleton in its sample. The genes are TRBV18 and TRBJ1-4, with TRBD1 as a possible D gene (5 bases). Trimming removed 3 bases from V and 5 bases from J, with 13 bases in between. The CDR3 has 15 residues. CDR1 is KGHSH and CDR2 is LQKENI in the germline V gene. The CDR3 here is CASSPPTGSNEKLFF. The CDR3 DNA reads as TGTGCCAGCTCACCCCCAACAGGTTCGAATGAAAAACTGTTTTTT.

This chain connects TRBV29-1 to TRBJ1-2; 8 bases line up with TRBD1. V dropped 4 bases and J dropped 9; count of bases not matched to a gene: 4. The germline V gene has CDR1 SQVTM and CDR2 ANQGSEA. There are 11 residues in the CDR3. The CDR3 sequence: CSVAGQGSYTF. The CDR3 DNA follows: TGCAGCGTTGCCGGACAGGGAAGCTACACCTTC.

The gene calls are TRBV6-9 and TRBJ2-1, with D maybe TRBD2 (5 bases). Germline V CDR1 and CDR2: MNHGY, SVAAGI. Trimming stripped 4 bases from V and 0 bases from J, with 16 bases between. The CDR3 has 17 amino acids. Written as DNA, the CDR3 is TGTGCCAGCAGTTCATACGGGAAGCGTAGCTCCTACAATGAGCAGTTCTTC. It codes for CASSSYGKRSSYNEQFF.

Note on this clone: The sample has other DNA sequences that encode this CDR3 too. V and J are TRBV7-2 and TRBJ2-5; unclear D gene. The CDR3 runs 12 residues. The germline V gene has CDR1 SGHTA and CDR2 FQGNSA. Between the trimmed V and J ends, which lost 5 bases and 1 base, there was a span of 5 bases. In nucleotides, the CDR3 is TGTGCCAGCAGCCCGAGCCAAGAGACCCAGTACTTC. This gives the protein CASSPSQETQYF.